The rows below give T cell receptor beta chains drawn from one sample of a study of blood T cell repertoires in COVID-19. This table comes from immunoSEQ multiplex PCR, and its TCRdb copy is limited to in-frame clones, with some not included. Of 90,000 to 100,000 clones listed, about 89% were seen once; the top ten hold 10%. Sequencing used peripheral blood. The source is a man in his fifties with acute or convalescent COVID-19. CDR3s include the opening cysteine and the closing phenylalanine or tryptophan. D genes are given only for firm matches. Clone size appears in some rows only: once, few, many, or a class for an expanded clone.

D gene	J gene	clone size	V gene	CDR3 protein	CDR3 DNA
TRBD2	TRBJ2-1	.	TRBV25-1	CASSESPSGPNEQFF	TGTGCCAGCAGTGAATCCCCTAGCGGGCCCAATGAGCAGTTCTTC
TRBD1	TRBJ2-7	.	TRBV19	CASSIGTGTYEQYF	TGTGCCAGTAGTATCGGGACAGGGACCTACGAGCAGTACTTC
.	TRBJ2-3	.	TRBV7-2	CASSGRGRGSTDTQYF	TGTGCCAGCAGCGGGCGGGGCCGCGGAAGCACAGATACGCAGTATTTT
.	TRBJ1-4	.	TRBV19	CASSIREGGEKLFF	TGTGCCAGTAGTATTAGGGAGGGGGGCGAAAAACTGTTTTTT
.	TRBJ2-1	.	TRBV5-6	CASSLDTFNEQFF	TGTGCCAGCAGCTTGGATACTTTCAATGAGCAGTTCTTC
TRBD1	TRBJ1-2	.	TRBV4-2	CASSQDGRQGIGYTF	TGTGCCAGCAGCCAAGACGGACGACAGGGCATTGGCTACACCTTC
.	TRBJ2-2	.	TRBV6-6	CASRRGENTGELFF	TGTGCCAGCCGCAGGGGGGAGAACACCGGGGAGCTGTTTTTT
TRBD2	TRBJ2-1	.	TRBV7-6	CASSLESPLAGVSNEQFF	TGTGCCAGCAGCTTAGAGTCCCCTCTAGCGGGCGTCTCCAATGAGCAGTTCTTC
TRBD1	TRBJ2-1	once	TRBV10-3	CAISESTPGRGPGEQFF	TGTGCCATCAGTGAGTCTACTCCTGGCAGGGGGCCCGGTGAGCAGTTCTTC
TRBD1	TRBJ1-2	.	TRBV5-4	CASSLATGTGLYGYTF	TGTGCCAGCAGCTTGGCGACCGGGACAGGACTCTATGGCTACACCTTC
.	TRBJ1-1	.	TRBV28	CASSQRAGGHNTEAFF	TGTGCCAGCAGCCAGCGTGCGGGGGGCCATAACACTGAAGCTTTCTTT
TRBD2	TRBJ2-1	.	TRBV3-1/TRBV3-2	CASSQDLTGGPNEQFF	TGTGCCAGCAGCCAAGATTTGACGGGAGGGCCAAATGAGCAGTTCTTC
.	TRBJ2-3	.	TRBV28	CASSSTGTPSTDTQYF	TGTGCCAGCAGTTCCACAGGGACCCCTAGCACAGATACGCAGTATTTT
TRBD1	TRBJ1-1	.	TRBV6-4	CASRPGTGVRTEAFF	TGTGCCAGCAGACCAGGGACAGGGGTCAGGACTGAAGCTTTCTTT
.	TRBJ1-1	once	TRBV10-3	CAISAEGLNTEAFF	TGTGCCATCAGCGCAGAGGGCTTGAACACTGAAGCTTTCTTT
TRBD2	TRBJ2-7	.	TRBV6-2/TRBV6-3	CASSYVGGRRINEQYF	TGTGCCAGCAGTTACGTGGGCGGGAGGAGAATCAACGAGCAGTACTTC
.	TRBJ1-1	.	TRBV15	CATSRERRNTEAFF	TGTGCCACCAGCAGAGAGAGAAGAAACACTGAAGCTTTCTTT
TRBD2	TRBJ2-1	few	TRBV5-1	CASSSKVIGQASGILF	TGCGCCAGCAGCTCTAAAGTTATCGGGCAGGCTAGCGGGATCCTCTTC
.	TRBJ1-1	.	TRBV19	CASTRGWFDLKPNTEAFF	TGTGCCAGTACCAGAGGTTGGTTTGACCTAAAGCCTAACACTGAAGCTTTCTTT
TRBD2	TRBJ2-2	.	TRBV9	CASSSGLYTGELFF	TGTGCCAGCAGCTCGGGACTATACACCGGGGAGCTGTTTTTT
TRBD1	TRBJ2-6	once	TRBV19	CASSPGQGTGANVLTF	TGTGCCAGTAGTCCGGGACAGGGCACCGGGGCCAACGTCCTGACTTTC
TRBD1	TRBJ1-2	.	TRBV6-1	CASSEAGQRMNGYTF	TGTGCCAGCAGTGAAGCGGGACAGAGAATGAATGGCTACACCTTC
TRBD1	TRBJ1-2	once	TRBV6-1	CASIERGQNGYTF	TGTGCCAGCATTGAAAGGGGACAGAATGGCTACACCTTC
.	TRBJ2-2	.	TRBV2	CASSEALSRRGTGELFF	TGTGCCAGCAGTGAAGCTCTTTCACGTAGAGGGACCGGGGAGCTGTTTTTT
TRBD1	TRBJ2-5	.	TRBV5-1	CASSLIQGVETQYF	TGCGCCAGCAGCTTGATCCAGGGGGTAGAGACCCAGTACTTC
.	TRBJ2-7	few	TRBV28	CASSLYRSEQYF	TGTGCCAGCAGTTTATATCGGAGCGAGCAGTACTTC
.	TRBJ2-7	.	TRBV30	CAWSVAERAEQYF	TGTGCCTGGAGTGTAGCGGAGCGGGCGGAACAGTACTTC
TRBD2	TRBJ2-1	.	TRBV18	CASSPLAGPFNEQFF	TGTGCCAGCTCACCCCTAGCGGGACCCTTCAATGAGCAGTTCTTC
TRBD1	TRBJ1-3	.	TRBV6-6	CASSMDRGRGNTIYF	TGTGCCAGCAGTATGGACAGGGGAAGAGGAAACACCATATATTTT
TRBD1	TRBJ1-1	.	TRBV6-2/TRBV6-3	CASSDAGTDRTEAFF	TGTGCCAGCAGTGACGCCGGGACAGATCGCACTGAAGCTTTCTTT
.	TRBJ1-5	.	TRBV3-1/TRBV3-2	CASSQDPGYSNQPQHF	TGTGCCAGCAGCCAAGATCCCGGTTATAGCAATCAGCCCCAGCATTTT
TRBD1	TRBJ1-5	.	TRBV27	CASSLRTGAQPQHF	TGTGCCAGCAGTTTAAGGACAGGGGCTCAGCCCCAGCATTTT
.	TRBJ1-5	.	TRBV27	CASSPGSLPGNQPQHF	TGTGCCAGCAGTCCCGGGTCGCTGCCCGGCAATCAGCCCCAGCATTTT
.	TRBJ2-2	.	TRBV18	CASSGGISVGELFF	TGTGCCAGCTCAGGAGGGATTTCGGTCGGGGAGCTGTTTTTT
TRBD1	TRBJ1-5	.	TRBV6-5	CASSYNRGDQPQHF	TGTGCCAGCAGTTATAACAGGGGGGATCAGCCCCAGCATTTT
.	TRBJ1-2	.	TRBV18	CASSPPRGELYGYTF	TGTGCCAGCTCACCACCCAGGGGTGAACTTTATGGCTACACCTTC
.	TRBJ1-1	few	TRBV7-9	CASSFGGMNTEAFF	TGTGCCAGCAGCTTCGGGGGGATGAACACTGAAGCTTTCTTT
.	TRBJ1-5	.	TRBV2	CASTQGLGLQGGQPQHF	TGTGCCAGCACCCAGGGGTTGGGTTTACAGGGCGGTCAGCCCCAGCATTTT
TRBD1	TRBJ1-1	.	TRBV5-1	CASSTGQVNTEAFF	TGCGCCAGCAGCACCGGACAGGTAAACACTGAAGCTTTCTTT
TRBD2	TRBJ2-3	.	TRBV6-5	CASRPGLAGDTQYF	TGTGCCAGCAGACCGGGACTAGCGGGAGATACGCAGTATTTT
.	TRBJ1-2	.	TRBV12-3/TRBV12-4	CASSFHSYGYTF	TGTGCCAGCAGCTTCCACTCCTATGGCTACACCTTC
.	TRBJ1-4	.	TRBV6-5	CASSPSGGGNEKLFF	TGTGCCAGCAGTCCTTCGGGCGGAGGCAATGAAAAACTGTTTTTT
TRBD2	TRBJ2-2	.	TRBV7-2	CASSLGGLAGGTGELFF	TGTGCCAGCAGCTTGGGCGGGCTAGCGGGAGGGACCGGGGAGCTGTTTTTT
.	TRBJ2-6	.	TRBV1	CTSSQSRGAGGASGANVLTF	TGCACCAGCAGCCAATCCCGGGGGGCAGGGGGCGCGAGTGGGGCCAACGTCCTGACTTTC
.	TRBJ1-2	.	TRBV29-1	CSGLQGSYGYTF	TGCAGCGGGCTCCAGGGATCCTATGGCTACACCTTC
.	TRBJ1-1	.	TRBV10-3	CAISGTARGGGSTEAFF	TGTGCCATCAGTGGCACCGCTCGCGGGGGAGGGAGCACTGAAGCTTTCTTT
.	TRBJ2-4	.	TRBV19	CASRTGAKNIQYF	TGTGCCAGTAGGACGGGAGCCAAAAACATTCAGTACTTC
.	TRBJ1-5	.	TRBV3-1/TRBV3-2	CASSQGEHRVRYQPQHF	TGTGCCAGCAGCCAAGGAGAACACAGGGTCCGGTATCAGCCCCAGCATTTT
TRBD1	TRBJ2-2	.	TRBV10-1	CASSESRTGVTGELFF	TGCGCCAGCAGTGAGTCGAGGACAGGGGTCACCGGGGAGCTGTTTTTT
TRBD1	TRBJ1-2	.	TRBV18	CASSPLGQANYGYTF	TGTGCCAGCTCACCACTGGGACAGGCGAACTATGGCTACACCTTC
TRBD2	TRBJ2-5	.	TRBV19	CASSITPRTSGETQYF	TGTGCCAGTAGTATAACCCCCCGGACTAGCGGGGAGACCCAGTACTTC
TRBD1	TRBJ1-1	.	TRBV24-1	CATSDEDRGGVTEAFF	TGTGCCACCAGTGATGAAGACAGGGGAGGGGTCACTGAAGCTTTCTTT
.	TRBJ2-5	.	TRBV11-2	CASSLVGETQYF	TGTGCCAGCAGCTTAGTCGGAGAGACCCAGTACTTC
.	TRBJ1-2	.	TRBV4-1	CASSQQDRGNYGYTF	TGCGCCAGCAGCCAACAGGACAGAGGGAACTATGGCTACACCTTC
TRBD1	TRBJ2-2	.	TRBV24-1	CATSDWGTANTGELFF	TGTGCCACCAGTGATTGGGGGACAGCCAACACCGGGGAGCTGTTTTTT
TRBD1	TRBJ1-1	few	TRBV19	CASSVRRDRGLFMNTEAFF	TGTGCCAGTAGTGTGCGCCGGGACAGGGGACTCTTCATGAACACTGAAGCTTTCTTT
TRBD1	TRBJ1-1	.	TRBV5-6	CASSPFDRDAEAFF	TGTGCCAGCAGCCCTTTCGACAGGGACGCTGAAGCTTTCTTT